Following are 3 T cell receptor beta chains from one sample sequenced in a study of blood T cell repertoires in COVID-19. TCRdb's table, derived via immunoSEQ multiplex PCR, lists solely in-frame clones and lacks some. The table includes 350,000 to 400,000 clones, roughly 90% detected once. Sequencing input: PBMCs or T cells enriched from blood (not recorded which). These TCRs come from a woman in her 30s with acute COVID-19.

This sequence joins TRBV21-1 and TRBJ1-6; the table's D call TRBD1 went unverified against the DNA. TRBV21-1 is a pseudogene locus. This CDR3 is 18 amino acids long. In nucleotides, the CDR3 is TGTGCCAGCCGAAAGAGGACCGGGACAGAAGCCTATAATTCACCCCTCCACTTT. Encoded protein: CASRKRTGTEAYNSPLHF.

The V and J genes are TRBV19 and TRBJ1-1, with 12 bases aligning to TRBD1. Trimming took 6 bases from V and 3 from J; bases not matched to a gene: 5. The CDR3 is 15 residues long. The germline gives CDR1 LNHDA, CDR2 SQIVND (reference sequence). The CDR3 nucleotides read TGTGCCAGTAGCAGGGACAGGGGGCCAGACACTGAAGCTTTCTTT. As protein: CASSRDRGPDTEAFF.

V and J are TRBV11-2 and TRBJ2-2, with 7 bases that match TRBD1. From germline, CDR1 is SGHAT and CDR2 FQNNGV. The V and J ends lost 2 bases and 5 bases, in that order; junction bases with no gene match: 14. This CDR3 comprises 18 residues. The chain's CDR3 is CASSLPSDRALPTGELFF. CDR3 DNA sequence: TGTGCCAGCAGCTTACCCTCAGACAGGGCGCTACCAACCGGGGAGCTGTTTTTT.